This T cell receptor beta chain was recorded in a study of graft-versus-host responses after intestinal transplantation (dated by TCRdb to the early 2020s). Regarding the study in general: Recipients received multivisceral, liver-intestinal, or isolated intestinal transplants. Graft-versus-host and host-versus-graft alloreactive T cell clones were tracked in the graft, circulation and bone marrow after intestinal transplantation using bulk TCR-beta CDR3 sequencing. Samples from a few later patients were sequenced in-house on an Illumina MiSeq with MiXCR processing rather than by the commercial service. The cohort enrolled 24 intestinal transplant recipients including one retransplant, and 3 patients lacking pretransplant specimens were excluded. To identify alloreactive clones, pre-transplant mixed lymphocyte reaction products were sequenced and compared with unstimulated pre-transplant donor and recipient T cells. Donor T cell macrochimerism was defined as a peak of at least 4% donor T cells among recipient peripheral blood mononuclear cells. All recipients received anti-thymocyte globulin induction followed by maintenance tacrolimus and steroids for about three years.

The CDR3 runs 13 amino acids, cysteine and phenylalanine included. Of all the DNA, just the CDR3 is kept, 39 bases in frame from base 1. V lost 9 bases and J lost 5 bases; the stretch between them is 17 bases long. Per the germline V gene (reference sequence), MNHNY is the CDR1 and SVGAGI is the CDR2. The method behind the library was the immunoSEQ multiplex PCR assay. For most patients, genomic DNA was isolated with the Qiagen DNeasy Blood and Tissue Kit and sent frozen to Adaptive Biotechnologies for TCR sequencing. For most patients, genomic DNA was subjected to high-throughput TCR-beta CDR3 sequencing by Adaptive Biotechnologies. In the original analysis: Adaptive's ImmunoSEQ software was the source of the TCR sequencing data for 18 patients, while a few other patients were processed with MiXCR and VDJtools. To correct CD4 versus CD8 sorting errors, any sequence found in both subsets at a frequency ratio below 5:1 was removed. CDR3 nucleotide sequences shared by donor and recipient were removed because the origin of these sequences could not be assigned. To count as alloreactive, a clone needed at least 2-fold expansion over unstimulated cells and a minimum CFSE-low frequency of 0.002% (template counts) or 0.001% (read counts). Clones detected in sequenced pre-transplant spleen, lymph node, or MLR CFSE-low populations of the donor or recipient were defined as mappable. The cumulative frequency of alloreactive clones was calculated as a percentage of all sequences, weighted by copy number. Not all clones reach the TCRdb copy of this immuneACCESS table, which keeps in-frame sequences only. Checked studies attribute under half of the gap to unresolved V genes and leave the rest unexplained. The DNA was the basis for D and trimming; V, J and clone size are from that table. The sample table lists 20,000 to 25,000 clones, roughly 33% of them with a count of one. The biggest ten clones account for roughly 9.2% of the sample.

Points on this clone: Base qualities are not provided; no much larger clone lies one nucleotide away.

Study-level results and caveats: The relatively low number and heterogeneity of intestinal transplant patients limited the conclusions. Early after transplant, declines in HvG clones were associated with peak levels of circulating GvH clones. Patients with donor T cell macrochimerism had high GvH to HvG T cell clonal ratios in their allografts. GvH clones were detected in recipient bone marrow, and some of these GvH clones were observed earlier in ileal mucosa or blood, consistent with an intestinal mucosal origin.

What the time point label conveys for this sample: cells obtained before transplantation from donor or recipient. Mixed lymphocyte reactions plated around 200,000 CFSE-labeled pre-transplant responders with around 200,000 irradiated violet-dye-labeled stimulators and were cultured for 6 days. After the mixed lymphocyte reaction, proliferating CD3+CD4+CFSE-low and CD3+CD8+CFSE-low responder cells were FACS-sorted on a BD Influx sorter. The receptor's source is a human patient who received an intestinal transplant. The specimen comprised alloreactive CD8+ T cells from a mixed lymphocyte reaction culture, sampled before intestinal transplant. Read against the paper, the sample's cell subset or site label means: CFSE-low proliferating T cells sorted from approximately six-day pre-transplant mixed lymphocyte reaction (GvH or HvG direction). This receptor chain uses TRBV6-6 and TRBJ2-7; the D region is possibly TRBD1 or TRBD2, each matching across 6 bases. Read as DNA, the sequence is TGTGCCAGTTCGGGCAGGGGAGGTAACGAGCAGTACTTC. Its coded protein is CASSGRGGNEQYF.